This T cell receptor beta chain emerged from a study of blood T cell repertoires in COVID-19 (dated by TCRdb to 2020 to 2022). Concerning the study at large: Samples from collaborators originated in the United States, Italy and Spain and spanned both the acute and convalescent phases of COVID-19. The repertoires were made available in a free public database intended to serve as a resource for research on the immune response to SARS-CoV-2. The prospective study material was composed of cDNA or gDNA derived from T cells, B-cell-depleted T cells, or PBMCs. Samples came from the ongoing ImmuneRACE study (first 160 participants) plus 1,254 subjects from 6 global collaborators. HLA class I and class II types, where available, came from metadata supplied by the sample provider rather than from assay-based typing. The dataset comprised deeply sampled blood TCRbeta repertoires from subjects exposed to, actively infected with, or recovered from COVID-19. The sample metadata nearly always contained a de-identified subject ID, COVID-19 status, age in years and sex.

Another Seattle source contributed samples from volunteer blood donors who had recovered from COVID-19. Each collaborating institution followed its own protocols to collect whole blood in K2EDTA tubes. For TCRbeta analysis, collaborators shipped samples in one of three forms: frozen whole blood, isolated PBMCs, or DNA extracted from either of those sample types. The CDR3 runs 14 amino acids, cysteine and phenylalanine included. Only the CDR3 part of the read is kept: 42 bases, read in frame from the first base. CDR1 and CDR2 were assigned from the germline V gene (reference sequence) as SGHNT and YYREEE. V gives up 0 bases and J gives up 2 bases, and the segment between their germline ends measures 7 bases. TCRbeta CDR3 regions were amplified from genomic DNA by means of the immunoSEQ Assay, a bias-controlled multiplex PCR. Per the authors' processing: Nucleated cell counts per sample were estimated from amplification of reference gene primers within the assay. To quantify the absolute abundance of each unique TCRbeta CDR3 rearrangement, sequence reads were collapsed and filtered. Productive Simpson clonality was computed per sample as the square root of Simpson's diversity index over productive rearrangements. In its TCRdb copy, this immuneACCESS table keeps in-frame sequences only and misses some clones. Where compared with another copy, unresolved V genes explain less than half of these, and the others have no known cause. The V and J calls and clone size are taken from that table; D and trimming were inferred from the DNA. This sample is represented by some 150,000 clones; around 90% of them were singletons. Under 5% of the sample is held by the ten biggest clonotypes.

What the authors observed across the whole study: The amount of clinical and demographic metadata varied by source and participant and was provided uncurated.

Concerning this clone: This receptor's antigen is unknown. The sample holds no much larger clone one base away, and base qualities are not on file.

Sample: peripheral blood. The V and J genes are TRBV5-4 and TRBJ2-3; the D gene is not confidently resolved. The TCR sequence derives from a woman aged 55-69 years who had recovered from COVID-19. The CDR3 protein: CASSLVTSTDTQYF. The DNA reads as follows: TGTGCCAGCAGCTTGGTTACTTCCACAGATACGCAGTATTTT.